A selection of T cell receptor beta chains follows, all from one sample in a study of blood T cell repertoires in COVID-19. The assay was immunoSEQ multiplex PCR, and TCRdb's table has in-frame clones only and misses some. The sample includes 65,000 to 70,000 clones, 93% of them seen just once. Sequencing was done on a sample of peripheral blood. The receptor source for this set is a man in his sixties or seventies with active COVID-19. The CDR3 runs from the conserved cysteine through the conserved F or W. Each record gives: CDR3 length, clone size, J gene, D gene, V gene, CDR3 protein, CDR3 DNA. D genes are given only for firm matches. Rows give clone size only sometimes, using once, few, many, or a class for an expanded clone.

15	NA	TRBJ1-1	NA	TRBV11-2	CASRSGHQGSTEAFF	TGTGCCAGCAGGTCGGGACATCAGGGTTCCACTGAAGCTTTCTTT
16	NA	TRBJ2-3	TRBD2	TRBV20-1	CSASGSSGGGADTQYF	TGCAGTGCTAGTGGGTCTAGCGGGGGAGGTGCAGATACGCAGTATTTT
14	NA	TRBJ1-4	TRBD1	TRBV5-4	CASSLRQGNEKLFF	TGTGCCAGCAGCCTACGACAGGGGAATGAAAAACTGTTTTTT
16	NA	TRBJ2-3	TRBD1	TRBV5-1	CASSWGTTGYTDTQYF	TGCGCCAGCAGCTGGGGAACGACAGGGTACACAGATACGCAGTATTTT
14	NA	TRBJ2-5	TRBD1	TRBV7-8	CASSLGQGVETQYF	TGTGCCAGCAGCCTTGGACAGGGCGTAGAGACCCAGTACTTC
14	NA	TRBJ1-2	TRBD1	TRBV11-2	CASSAQRTGYGYTF	TGTGCCAGCAGCGCACAAAGGACAGGCTATGGCTACACCTTC
14	NA	TRBJ1-2	TRBD1	TRBV19	CASSIPGGLYGYTF	TGTGCCAGTAGTATCCCAGGGGGACTCTATGGCTACACCTTC
15	NA	TRBJ1-5	NA	TRBV6-6	CASSYTDGGNQPQHF	TGTGCCAGCAGTTACACCGACGGGGGCAATCAGCCCCAGCATTTT
18	NA	TRBJ2-3	TRBD2	TRBV5-1	CASSSNPGLAGGPPTQYF	TGCGCCAGCAGCTCAAATCCGGGACTAGCGGGGGGGCCTCCTACGCAGTATTTT
15	NA	TRBJ2-5	NA	TRBV7-9	CASSLVFGSEETQYF	TGTGCCAGCAGCTTAGTCTTCGGGAGCGAAGAGACCCAGTACTTC
16	NA	TRBJ2-5	NA	TRBV19	CASSIGFAPAQETQYF	TGTGCCAGTAGTATCGGTTTCGCTCCCGCCCAAGAGACCCAGTACTTC
15	NA	TRBJ2-2	TRBD2	TRBV9	CASNQIAGATGELFF	TGTGCCAGCAACCAAATAGCGGGGGCCACCGGGGAGCTGTTTTTT
13	NA	TRBJ1-2	NA	TRBV29-1	CSVGLGQDYGYTF	TGCAGCGTTGGGTTGGGGCAGGACTATGGCTACACCTTC
15	NA	TRBJ2-1	TRBD1	TRBV5-5	CASSPDRGLSNEQFF	TGTGCCAGCAGCCCTGACAGGGGGCTTAGTAATGAGCAGTTCTTC
15	once	TRBJ1-3	NA	TRBV28	CASSWRQHSGNTIYF	TGTGCCAGCAGTTGGCGGCAACACTCTGGAAACACCATATATTTT
16	NA	TRBJ2-2	TRBD2	TRBV6-6	CASSQSSGTNTGELFF	TGTGCCAGCAGTCAGTCTAGCGGGACCAACACCGGGGAGCTGTTTTTT
17	NA	TRBJ2-5	NA	TRBV25-1	CASSDRVQGVGGETQYF	TGTGCCAGCAGTGACAGAGTACAGGGAGTCGGAGGAGAGACCCAGTACTTC